The rows below give T cell receptor beta chains drawn from one sample of a study of cytomegalovirus exposure and HLA in healthy donors. Sequencing used immunoSEQ multiplex PCR; TCRdb keeps in-frame clones, though not all of them. The table shows a few hundred thousand clones, with about 90% occurring only once. Source material: PBMCs. These TCRs come from a girl aged 2 to 9 in good health and CMV-seronegative. Both conserved end residues are trimmed from each CDR3. Size is stated for part of the rows, as once, few or many counts, or as a class when the clone is expanded.

v_gene,abundance,j_gene,CDR3aa
TRBV27,NA,TRBJ2-1,ASSSLGGGAHEQF
TRBV6-5,NA,TRBJ2-2,ASSYSGGPGTGELF
TRBV27,NA,TRBJ2-5,ASSLPLAGARYEQY
TRBV6-1,NA,TRBJ2-7,ASSRTNYEQY
TRBV27,NA,TRBJ2-5,ASSSRNDRMRETQY
TRBV5-6,NA,TRBJ2-1,ASSLDRSSYNEQF
TRBV5-6,NA,TRBJ2-2,ASSSRTGDTGELF
TRBV2,once,TRBJ2-7,ASSETATTYEQY
TRBV5-4,NA,TRBJ2-6,ASSRTDYSGANVLT
TRBV2,NA,TRBJ1-5,ASTTGQGYQPQH
TRBV18,once,TRBJ1-2,ASSPRQGDDYGYT
TRBV5-1,NA,TRBJ1-6,ASSLEGRSNSPLH
TRBV4-2,NA,TRBJ2-1,ASSPGLTHEQF
TRBV7-8,NA,TRBJ2-3,ASSAWVGLSSTDTQY
TRBV2,NA,TRBJ2-1,ASSEGVGTHNEQF
TRBV6-6,NA,TRBJ2-2,ASRASGENTGELF
TRBV7-6,NA,TRBJ2-1,ASSAGLHGDLSSYNEQF
TRBV30,NA,TRBJ2-1,AWSVRFPTSGSNEQF
TRBV6-5,NA,TRBJ1-1,ASSYRINTEAF
TRBV2,NA,TRBJ2-3,ASSEGLAGGTDTQY
TRBV7-8,once,TRBJ1-1,ASSSDRGRFEAF
TRBV28,NA,TRBJ1-4,ASSWTGDVKLF
TRBV2,NA,TRBJ1-1,ASSENGGTAF